This T cell receptor beta chain was obtained from a study of T cells after yellow fever vaccination. At the level of the study: Preparation used SMART-Seq v4 Ultra Low Input for the low-cell-number fractions.

TCRdb processed the 5' RACE reads anew with MiXCR; each CDR3 protein has one entry. The sample has hundreds of thousands of distinct CDR3 sequences; roughly 3.9% are singletons. This clonotype has only a few counts. This clonotype was sampled from a man aged 18 to 35 who received the YFV17D yellow fever vaccine. Sample: PBMCs, taken 5 days after the yellow fever booster vaccination.

The CDR3: CAWSVRGGIFNQPQHF. The CDR3 region has the DNA TGTGCCTGGAGTGTACGGGGGGGTATATTCAATCAGCCCCAGCATTTT. The chain links TRBV30 to TRBJ1-5, with D possibly matching TRBD1 (5 bases). With 0 bases removed from V and 3 bases from J, the gap between germline ends came to 15 bases. The CDR3 consists of 16 residues. Germline V gives CDR1 GTSNPN, CDR2 SVGIG (reference sequence).